This entry lists 12 T cell receptor beta chains sequenced from one sample in a study of blood T cells in healthy people across ages. It was with a sample-barcoded 5' primer and a J-beta primer mix that a second PCR of roughly 6 to 11 cycles was run. TCRdb re-called the 5' RACE reads with MiXCR, one entry per CDR3 protein. The sample lists approximately 830,000 distinct CDR3 sequences, 62% occurring once. Sequenced input: blood. Receptors were obtained from a man aged 30-40 years in good health.

The rearrangement links TRBV9 to TRBJ2-2; 12 bases line up with TRBD2. The V gene end was trimmed by 1 base and the J gene end by 2 bases; junction bases not matched to a gene: 6. Germline assignment: CDR1 SGDLS and CDR2 YYNGEE. This CDR3 is 18 amino acids long. The CDR3 coding sequence is TGTGCCAGCAGCGTACCCCTAGCGGGGGGGCGTAACACCGGGGAGCTGTTTTTT. This sequence encodes CASSVPLAGGRNTGELFF.

This clonotype was detected once. The chain employs TRBV6-5 and TRBJ2-1; a possible D gene is TRBD1 (5 bases). This CDR3 is built from 13 residues. Trimming left V 6 bases short and J 4 bases short, with 10 bases between. CDR1 is MNHEY and CDR2 is SVGAGI in the germline V gene. The DNA of the CDR3 is TGTGCCAGCAGCCTACAGGCTTACAATGAGCAGTTCTTC. As protein: CASSLQAYNEQFF.

The rearrangement joins TRBV2 to TRBJ1-6; the D gene is possibly TRBD1 (5 bases). The V gene's germline CDR1 is SNHLY and CDR2 FYNNEI. This CDR3 spans 14 amino acids. CDR3 loop: CGNSGSSYNSPLHF. The CDR3 nucleotides read TGTGGGAACTCAGGGAGCTCCTATAATTCACCCCTCCACTTT.

Remarks on this clonotype: A much larger clone is a single base away; this may be a read error. The rearrangement links TRBV5-6 to TRBJ2-3; D unresolved. V was trimmed by 7 bases and J by 6 bases, leaving 15 bases between them. In germline, CDR1 is SGHDT, CDR2 YYEEEE. The CDR3 runs 13 residues. The CDR3 nucleotides read TGTGCCAGCGGCGTAAGTGCAGCGGATACGCAGTATTTT. Translated, it gives CASGVSAADTQYF.

This chain connects TRBV9 to TRBJ1-6, with D possibly being TRBD1 (6 bases). The CDR3 length is 18 residues. CDR1 is SGDLS and CDR2 is YYNGEE in the germline V gene. V was cut by 5 bases and J by 1 base, with 19 bases left in between. CDR3 DNA sequence: TGTGCCAGCAGTTCGGGAGTAGGGGGAGGATCCTATAATTCACCCCTCCACTTT. Translating it yields CASSSGVGGGSYNSPLHF.

Notes on this clonotype: Its ends do not fully match the called genes, so a read error is possible. The chain joins TRBV5-1 to TRBJ2-7, with 7 bases identical to TRBD1. Germline V gene data show CDR1 as SGHRS and CDR2 as YFSETQ. This CDR3 has 17 amino acids. The CDR3 region has the DNA TGCGTCAGCAGCTCAGAGGGATTGAGGGACAGCGCCTACGAGCAGTACTTC. Translating it yields CVSSSEGLRDSAYEQYF. Together with reference TRBV5-1 and TRBJ2-7, the CDR3 gives the full variable domain: KAGVTQTPRYLIKTRGQQVTLSCSPISGHRSVSWYQQTPGQGLQFLFEYFSETQRNKGNFPGRFSGRQFSNSRSEMNVSTLELGDSALYLCVSSSEGLRDSAYEQYFGPGTRLTVT.

J is TRBJ1-2 and V is TRBV6-1; D possibly corresponds to TRBD1 (5 bases). CDR3 length: 17 amino acids. V was trimmed by 7 bases and J by 1 base, leaving 22 bases between them. Germline V lookup: CDR1 MNHNS, CDR2 SASEGT. The CDR3 region has the DNA TGTGCCAGCAACCCAAATCCTCGGGACCGTTATAACTATGGCTACACCTTC. This gives the protein CASNPNPRDRYNYGYTF.

This chain joins TRBV15 and TRBJ2-7; D not certain. With 0 bases removed from V and 3 bases from J, the gap between germline ends came to 6 bases. Germline V gene sequence: CDR1 LNHNV, CDR2 YYDKDF (reference sequence). The CDR3 has 13 amino acids. CDR3 protein: CATSRDHGYEQYF. As DNA, the CDR3 is TGTGCCACCAGCAGAGATCACGGCTACGAGCAGTACTTC.

This clonotype turned up a few times. The J gene is TRBJ1-2, the V gene TRBV10-3; D remains unclear. Trimming removed 2 bases from V and 2 bases from J, with 6 bases in between. This CDR3 region has 13 residues. From germline, CDR1 is ENHRY and CDR2 SYGVKD. CDR3 in DNA: TGTGCCATCAGTGAGATCATGAACTATGGCTACACCTTC. Translation: CAISEIMNYGYTF.

This sequence joins TRBV29-1 and TRBJ2-1; 8 bases map to TRBD1. CDR3 length: 13 amino acids. With V trimmed by 4 bases and J by 13 bases, 12 bases remained unmatched. Per germline, CDR1 SQVTM and CDR2 ANQGSEA. This CDR3 is CSVGTNRGTGQFF. The CDR3 bases are TGCAGCGTTGGAACGAACAGGGGGACAGGTCAGTTCTTC.

This clonotype appeared a few times. This chain connects TRBV14 to TRBJ2-4; a weak D match, TRBD2 (7 bases). The J call may not be correct, given that the DNA end is closer to TRBJ2-5. Looked up from germline, CDR1 is SGHDN and CDR2 is FVKESK. The CDR3 extends over 15 amino acids. The CDR3 protein is CASSPWGGREETQYF. CDR3 DNA sequence: TGTGCCAGCAGCCCTTGGGGGGGCAGGGAAGAGACCCAGTACTTC.

This chain uses TRBV6-6 with TRBJ2-1; TRBD2 matches 11 bases. The CDR3 sequence is 15 residues long. Germline loops: CDR1 MNHNY, CDR2 SVGAGI (reference sequence). V shed 6 bases, J shed 10 bases, and the junction held 11 bases outside the gene matches. Here the CDR3 reads CASRRGLAGPTEQFF. The CDR3 bases are TGTGCCAGCAGACGTGGACTAGCGGGCCCCACAGAGCAGTTCTTC.